The TCR beta chain described here comes from a study of cytomegalovirus exposure and HLA in healthy donors. Overall study: Out of 150 million to 200 million T cells, an earlier analysis found around 110 million unique TCR beta sequences in total. Most genotyped donors, around 86% of 398, had Caucasian-associated genetic ancestry. Study-wide findings and caveats: Presence/absence analyses took donor sequencing depth as roughly uniform. In an earlier analysis, most TCR beta V segments were productive about 87% or about 30% of the time.

On this clone: Its specificity is unknown.

The CDR3 spans 15 residues. Germline assignment: CDR1 MNHEY and CDR2 SVGAGI. V was clipped by 3 bases and J by 1 base, with 12 bases between them. Amplification used 60 Vbeta primers and 13 Jbeta primers. Some clones are missing from TCRdb's copy, which holds only in-frame ones; the method was immunoSEQ multiplex PCR. The sample data list some 96,000 clones. J is TRBJ1-1 and V is TRBV6-5; D is unresolved. The sequencing sample was made of PBMCs. The sequence was obtained from a woman in her 30s in good health and CMV-seronegative. The CDR3 loop is CASSYFTRRNTEAFF. In nucleotides, the CDR3 is TGTGCCAGCAGTTATTTTACCCGGAGGAACACTGAAGCTTTCTTT.